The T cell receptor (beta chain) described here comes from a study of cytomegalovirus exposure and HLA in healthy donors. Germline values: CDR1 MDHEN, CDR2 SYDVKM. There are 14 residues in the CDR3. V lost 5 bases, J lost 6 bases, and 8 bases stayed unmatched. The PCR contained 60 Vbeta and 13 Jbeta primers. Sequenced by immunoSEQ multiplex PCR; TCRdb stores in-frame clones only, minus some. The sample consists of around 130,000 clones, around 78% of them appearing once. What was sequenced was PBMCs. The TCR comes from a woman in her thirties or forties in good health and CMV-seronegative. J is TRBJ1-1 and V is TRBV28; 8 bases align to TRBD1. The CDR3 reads CASSPPGTGAEAFF. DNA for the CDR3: TGTGCCAGCAGTCCCCCCGGGACAGGTGCTGAAGCTTTCTTT.